This TCR beta chain emerged from a study of T cells after yellow fever vaccination (dated by TCRdb to between 2017 and 2020). In the study overall: The SMART-Seq v4 Ultra Low Input RNA kit was used to prepare libraries from fractions with low cell numbers. To track T-cell clones before and after primary and booster YFV17D yellow fever vaccination, bulk TCR alpha and beta repertoires were sequenced longitudinally. The cohort comprised two healthy male donors, one aged 18 to 30 and one aged 30 to 39 years. Blood samples were taken at several timepoints before and after primary and secondary immunization, and bulk PBMC replicates and cell subsets were isolated.

Explained via the paper, the treatment or condition label denotes: live attenuated yellow fever vaccine strain. At every blood-draw timepoint, two biological replicates of bulk PBMCs were collected. A standard Ficoll-Paque protocol was used to isolate PBMCs from peripheral blood. TriZol was used to extract RNA from bulk PBMCs, CD4 and CD8 fractions, and dextramer-positive and dextramer-negative fractions. Results and caveats for the whole study, not just this receptor: Most clones expanded after primary vaccination (almost 97% of CD4 and roughly 90% of CD8) were re-detected after the booster, suggesting that broad memory maintenance occurred. A small share of clonotypes occurred in both CD4 and CD8 compartments, likely arising from convergent recombination. Because only a couple of donors were included in the study, the extent to which the findings can be generalized is limited. The secondary T-cell response was weaker than the primary response but faster, peaking on day 5 instead of day 15. FACS-sorted repertoires could contain abundant contaminating clonotypes from the bulk population, so computational filtering was required.

In the case of this clonotype: This receptor's antigen is unknown. Without the conserved terminal phenylalanine or tryptophan, this CDR3 likely stems from a read error.

TCR cDNA was made using 5'RACE template switching, a step that added a universal primer site and unique molecular identifiers. Priming of cDNA synthesis was performed from both the TCR alpha and TCR beta constant segments. Two PCR steps were used to amplify libraries, with sample barcodes and sequencing adapters being added in the second step. Libraries were sequenced on Illumina HiSeq 2500 (2x100 bp) or NovaSeq (2x150 bp). The paper's data handling went like this. Reads were demultiplexed and collapsed into UMI consensus sequences with MIGEC, and V(D)J alignment was performed with MiXCR. Vaccine-responding clonotypes were defined with edgeR using replicate PBMC samples, requiring FDR below 0.01 and a log2 fold change above 5 up to day 15. CD4 or CD8 identity was assigned to each bulk clonotype according to whether the clonotype was present at higher abundance in the sequenced CD4 repertoire or the sequenced CD8 repertoire. TCRdb's own reprocessing of the public reads used fastp at Q25 and MiXCR and kept productive beta chains. Rows with a matching CDR3 protein are joined into one entry that keeps the most common DNA and genes. TCRdb, rather than the study authors, made the V and J calls. Present in this sample are roughly 310,000 distinct CDR3 sequences, 8.7% of which were seen just once. Over 15% of the sample is taken by the ten largest.

The sequencing used PBMCs, collected on the day of the first yellow fever vaccination. The clonotype comes from a young man who received the YFV17D yellow fever vaccine.

At the DNA level, the sequence is TGTGCCACACAAGATTCCCCCGGGTCGGATCAGCCCCAGCATTCT. The resulting protein is CATQDSPGSDQPQHS. Here the chain combines TRBV10-3 and TRBJ1-5; no D segment can be confidently identified. Between the V and J ends, shortened by 10 bases and 5 bases respectively, the junction contains 21 bases. Taken from the germline V gene, the CDR1 and CDR2 loops are ENHRY and SYGVKD. The CDR3 spans 15 residues, counting both ends. Of the read, only the CDR3 DNA is kept; its 45 bases are in frame from base 1.